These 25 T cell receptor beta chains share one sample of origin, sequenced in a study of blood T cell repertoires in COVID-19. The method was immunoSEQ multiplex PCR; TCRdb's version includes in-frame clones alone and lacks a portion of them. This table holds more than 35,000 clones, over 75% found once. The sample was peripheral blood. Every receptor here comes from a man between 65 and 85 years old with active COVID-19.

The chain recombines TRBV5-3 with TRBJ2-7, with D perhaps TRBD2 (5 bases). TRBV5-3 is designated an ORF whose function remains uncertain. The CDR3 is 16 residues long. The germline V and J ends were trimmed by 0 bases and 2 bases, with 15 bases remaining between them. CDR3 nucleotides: TGTGCCAGAAGCTTGGTGGCTAGCTATTCCACCTACGAGCAGTACTTC. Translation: CARSLVASYSTYEQYF.

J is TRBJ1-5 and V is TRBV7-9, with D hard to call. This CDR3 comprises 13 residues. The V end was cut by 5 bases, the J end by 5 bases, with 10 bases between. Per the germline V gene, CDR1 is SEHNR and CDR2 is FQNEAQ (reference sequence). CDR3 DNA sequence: TGTGCCAGCAGCCCCGAGGTCGATCAGCCCCAGCATTTT. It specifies CASSPEVDQPQHF.

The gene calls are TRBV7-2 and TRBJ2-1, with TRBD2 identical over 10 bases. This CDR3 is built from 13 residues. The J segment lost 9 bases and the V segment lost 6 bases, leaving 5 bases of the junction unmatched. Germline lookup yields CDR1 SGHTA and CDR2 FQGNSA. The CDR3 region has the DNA TGTGCCAGCAGGCCTAGCGGGAGAATTGAGCAGTTCTTC. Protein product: CASRPSGRIEQFF.

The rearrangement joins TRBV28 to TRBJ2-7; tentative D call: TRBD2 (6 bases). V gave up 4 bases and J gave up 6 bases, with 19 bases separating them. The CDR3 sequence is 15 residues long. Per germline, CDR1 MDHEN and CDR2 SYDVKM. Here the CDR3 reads CASSSAGRRAGEQYF. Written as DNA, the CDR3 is TGTGCCAGCAGTTCGGCGGGAAGGCGCGCGGGCGAGCAGTACTTC.

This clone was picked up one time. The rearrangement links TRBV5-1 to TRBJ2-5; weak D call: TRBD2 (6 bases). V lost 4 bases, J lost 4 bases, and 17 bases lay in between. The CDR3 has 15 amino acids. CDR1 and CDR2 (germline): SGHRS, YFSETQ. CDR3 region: CASSAGRRGGETQYF. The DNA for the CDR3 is TGCGCCAGCAGCGCCGGACGCCGGGGAGGAGAGACCCAGTACTTC.

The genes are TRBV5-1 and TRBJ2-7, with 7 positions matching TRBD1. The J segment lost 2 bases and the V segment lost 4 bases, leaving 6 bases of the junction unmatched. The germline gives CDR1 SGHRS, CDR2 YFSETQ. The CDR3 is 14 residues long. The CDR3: CASSTDRPTYEQYF. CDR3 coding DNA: TGCGCCAGCAGCACGGACAGGCCAACCTACGAGCAGTACTTC.

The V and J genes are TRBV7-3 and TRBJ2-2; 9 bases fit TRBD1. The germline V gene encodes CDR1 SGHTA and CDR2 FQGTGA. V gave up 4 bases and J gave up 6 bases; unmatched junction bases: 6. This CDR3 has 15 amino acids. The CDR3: CASSYTGGAAGELFF. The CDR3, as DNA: TGTGCCAGCAGCTACACAGGGGGCGCGGCCGGGGAGCTGTTTTTT.

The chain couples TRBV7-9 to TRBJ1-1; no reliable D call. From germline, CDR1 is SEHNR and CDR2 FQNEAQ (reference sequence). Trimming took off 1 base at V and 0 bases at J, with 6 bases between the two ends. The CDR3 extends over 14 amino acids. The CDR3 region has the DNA TGTGCCAGCAGCTTAGGCCAGGTGAACACTGAAGCTTTCTTT. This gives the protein CASSLGQVNTEAFF. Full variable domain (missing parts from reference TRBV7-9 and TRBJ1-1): DTGVSQNPRHKITKRGQNVTFRCDPISEHNRLYWYRQTLGQGPEFLTYFQNEAQLEKSRLLSDRFSAERPKGSFSTLEIQRTEQGDSAMYLCASSLGQVNTEAFFGQGTRLTVV.

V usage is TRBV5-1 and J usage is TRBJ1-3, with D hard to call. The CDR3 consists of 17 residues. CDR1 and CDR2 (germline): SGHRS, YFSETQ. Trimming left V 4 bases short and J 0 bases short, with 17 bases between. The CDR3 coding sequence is TGCGCCAGCAGCCCCAACCCCGCGGCAAACTCTGGAAACACCATATATTTT. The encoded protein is CASSPNPAANSGNTIYF.

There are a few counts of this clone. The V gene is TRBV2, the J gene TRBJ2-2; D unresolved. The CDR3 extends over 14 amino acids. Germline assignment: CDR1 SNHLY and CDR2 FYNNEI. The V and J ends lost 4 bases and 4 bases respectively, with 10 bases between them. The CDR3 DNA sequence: TGTGCCAGCAGTGTTAACAGAGCCACCGGGGAGCTGTTTTTT. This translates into CASSVNRATGELFF. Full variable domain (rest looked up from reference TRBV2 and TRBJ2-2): EPEVTQTPSHQVTQMGQEVILRCVPISNHLYFYWYRQILGQKVEFLVSFYNNEISEKSEIFDDQFSVERPDGSNFTLKIRSTKLEDSAMYFCASSVNRATGELFFGEGSRLTVL.

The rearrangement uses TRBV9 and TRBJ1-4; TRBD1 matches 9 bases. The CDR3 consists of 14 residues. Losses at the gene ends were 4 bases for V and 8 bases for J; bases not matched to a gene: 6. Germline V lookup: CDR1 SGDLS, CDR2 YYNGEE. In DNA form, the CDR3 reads TGTGCCAGCAGCCGGGGACAGGGAGTCGAAAAACTGTTTTTT. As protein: CASSRGQGVEKLFF.

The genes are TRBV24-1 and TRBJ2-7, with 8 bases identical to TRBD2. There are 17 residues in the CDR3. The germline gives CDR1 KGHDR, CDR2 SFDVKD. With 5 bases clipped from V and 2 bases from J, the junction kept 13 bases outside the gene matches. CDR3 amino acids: CATSGPPGIAGTYEQYF. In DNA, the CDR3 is TGTGCCACCAGTGGGCCCCCGGGGATAGCGGGGACCTACGAGCAGTACTTC.

DNA for the CDR3: TGTGCCAGCAGGCCTATCCCAGGGGGCTATGGCTACACCTTC. This encodes CASRPIPGGYGYTF. The chain employs TRBV28 and TRBJ1-2, with TRBD1 matching over 7 bases. Germline V gene data show CDR1 as MDHEN and CDR2 as SYDVKM. Trimming took 6 bases from V and 4 from J; bases not matched to a gene: 8. The CDR3 is made up of 14 amino acids.

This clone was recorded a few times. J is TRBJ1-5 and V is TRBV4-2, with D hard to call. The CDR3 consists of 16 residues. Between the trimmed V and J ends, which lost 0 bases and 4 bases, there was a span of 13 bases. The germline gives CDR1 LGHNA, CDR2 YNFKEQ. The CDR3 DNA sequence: TGTGCCAGCAGCCAAGAGTTGGCAGTACGAAATCAGCCCCAGCATTTT. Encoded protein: CASSQELAVRNQPQHF.

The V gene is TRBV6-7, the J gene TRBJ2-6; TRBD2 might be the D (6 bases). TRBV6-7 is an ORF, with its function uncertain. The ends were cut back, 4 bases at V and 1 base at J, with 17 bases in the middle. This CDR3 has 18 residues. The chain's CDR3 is CASSCPPGLPSGANVLTF. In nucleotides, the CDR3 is TGTGCCAGCAGTTGCCCTCCGGGACTGCCGTCTGGGGCCAACGTCCTGACTTTC.

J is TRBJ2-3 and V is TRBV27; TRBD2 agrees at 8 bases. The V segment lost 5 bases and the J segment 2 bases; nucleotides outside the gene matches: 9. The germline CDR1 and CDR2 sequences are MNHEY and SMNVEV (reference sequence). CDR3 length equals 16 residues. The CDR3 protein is CASSPREGGITDTQYF. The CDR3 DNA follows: TGTGCCAGCAGTCCCCGGGAGGGGGGAATCACAGATACGCAGTATTTT.

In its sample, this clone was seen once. The CDR3 spells CASSSLGGGKEKLFF. The CDR3 DNA follows: TGTGCCAGCAGCTCGCTAGGCGGGGGTAAGGAAAAACTGTTTTTT. J is TRBJ1-4 and V is TRBV27; tentative D call: TRBD1 (5 bases). V was trimmed by 6 bases and J by 8 bases, leaving 19 bases between them. The CDR3 spans 15 residues. Germline V gene sequence: CDR1 MNHEY, CDR2 SMNVEV (reference sequence).

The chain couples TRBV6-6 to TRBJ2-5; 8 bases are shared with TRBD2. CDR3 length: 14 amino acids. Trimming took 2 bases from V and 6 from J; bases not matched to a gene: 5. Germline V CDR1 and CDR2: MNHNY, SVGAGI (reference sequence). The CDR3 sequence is CASSYDGGRKTQYF. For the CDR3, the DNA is TGTGCCAGCAGTTACGATGGCGGGAGGAAGACCCAGTACTTC.

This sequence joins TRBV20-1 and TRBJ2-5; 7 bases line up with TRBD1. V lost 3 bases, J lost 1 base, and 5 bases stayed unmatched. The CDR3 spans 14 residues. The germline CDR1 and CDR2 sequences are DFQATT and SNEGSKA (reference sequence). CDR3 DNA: TGCAGTGCTAGTCATAGACAGGGCCAAGAGACCCAGTACTTC. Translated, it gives CSASHRQGQETQYF.

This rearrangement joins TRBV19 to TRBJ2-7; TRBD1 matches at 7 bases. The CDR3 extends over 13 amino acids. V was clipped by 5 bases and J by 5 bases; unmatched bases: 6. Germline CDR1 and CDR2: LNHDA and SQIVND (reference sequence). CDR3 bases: TGTGCCAGTAGTTTGACAGGGTACCACGAGCAGTACTTC. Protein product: CASSLTGYHEQYF.

The CDR3 sequence is CASSLLGGQGTTDTQYF. In DNA form, the CDR3 reads TGTGCCAGCAGTTTGCTGGGGGGGCAGGGCACCACAGATACGCAGTATTTT. The chain uses TRBV28 and TRBJ2-3, with D possibly being TRBD2 (7 bases). Germline values: CDR1 MDHEN, CDR2 SYDVKM. Trimming shortened V by 3 bases and J by 2 bases, and 18 bases separated the two germline ends. The length of the CDR3 is 17 residues.

The CDR3: CASSLATTSGANVLTF. Here the CDR3 DNA reads TGCGCCAGCAGCTTGGCGACAACCTCTGGGGCCAACGTCCTGACTTTC. The chain links TRBV5-1 to TRBJ2-6; D is ambiguous. CDR3 length equals 16 residues. Trimming shortened V by 0 bases and J by 0 bases, and 7 bases separated the two germline ends. Germline V CDR1 and CDR2: SGHRS, YFSETQ.

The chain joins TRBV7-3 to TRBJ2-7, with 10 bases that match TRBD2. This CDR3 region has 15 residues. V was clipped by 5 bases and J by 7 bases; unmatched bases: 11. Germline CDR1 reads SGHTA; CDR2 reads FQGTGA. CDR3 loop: CASSPRSGGAGEQYF. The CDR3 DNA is TGTGCCAGCAGCCCCAGGAGCGGGGGGGCTGGTGAGCAGTACTTC.

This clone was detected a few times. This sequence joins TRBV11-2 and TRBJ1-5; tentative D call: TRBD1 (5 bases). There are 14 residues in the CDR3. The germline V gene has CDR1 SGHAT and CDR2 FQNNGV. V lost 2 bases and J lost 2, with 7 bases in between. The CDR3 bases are TGTGCCAGCAGCTTAAGGGGCGGCAATCAGCCCCAGCATTTT. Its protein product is CASSLRGGNQPQHF.

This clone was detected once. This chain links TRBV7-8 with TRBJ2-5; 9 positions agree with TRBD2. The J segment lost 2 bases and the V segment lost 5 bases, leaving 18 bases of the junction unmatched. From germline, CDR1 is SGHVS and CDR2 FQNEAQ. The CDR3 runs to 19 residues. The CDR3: CASSDRPTSGTEPQETQYF. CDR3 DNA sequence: TGTGCCAGCAGCGACCGACCGACTAGCGGTACGGAACCTCAAGAGACCCAGTACTTC.